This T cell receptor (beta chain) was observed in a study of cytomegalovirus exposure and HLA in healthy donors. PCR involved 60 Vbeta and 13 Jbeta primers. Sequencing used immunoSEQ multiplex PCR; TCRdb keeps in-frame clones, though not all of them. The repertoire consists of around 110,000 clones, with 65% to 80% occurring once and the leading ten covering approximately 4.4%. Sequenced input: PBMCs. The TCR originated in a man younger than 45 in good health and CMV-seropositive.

CDR3 DNA sequence: TGTGCCAGCAGACCCATCAGGGATTGGTTTGGCTACACCTTC. The encoded protein is CASRPIRDWFGYTF. The V and J genes are TRBV11-2 and TRBJ1-2; D is perhaps TRBD1 (5 bases). V lost 6 bases and J 7 bases, leaving 18 bases between the germline ends. CDR3 length equals 14 residues. Germline V gene lookup returns CDR1 SGHAT and CDR2 FQNNGV.